This T cell receptor beta chain came from a study of blood T cell repertoires in COVID-19. Study context: The study drew acute and convalescent COVID-19 samples from the United States, Italy and Spain. Sample material is recorded as cDNA or gDNA derived from T cells, B-cell-depleted T cells, or PBMCs.

As originally analysed: Counts of nucleated cells, estimated from reference gene primer amplification, were obtained. Sequenced by immunoSEQ multiplex PCR; TCRdb stores in-frame clones only, minus some. The V and J calls and clone size were taken over from that table, and D and trimming were inferred from the DNA. The table has 120,000 to 150,000 clones, 80% to 90% seen once. Sequences were obtained from peripheral blood. The TCR sequence derives from a human donor with acute or convalescent COVID-19. The donor label of this sample is uncertain.

Here the CDR3 DNA reads TGTGCCAGCAGTGACGGGGGGGTTTCACCCCTCCACTTT. It is translated as CASSDGGVSPLHF. The chain links TRBV25-1 to TRBJ1-6; tentative D call: TRBD1 (5 bases). The V gene's germline CDR1 is MGHDK and CDR2 SYGVNS. V gave up 3 bases and J gave up 9 bases, with 9 bases separating them. This CDR3 contains 13 residues. Filled out from reference TRBV25-1 and TRBJ1-6, the complete variable domain reads EADIYQTPRYLVIGTGKKITLECSQTMGHDKMYWYQQDPGMELHLIHYSYGVNSTEKGDLSSESTVSRIRTEHFPLTLESARPSHTSQYLCASSDGGVSPLHFGNGTRLTVT.